The T cell receptor (beta chain) under discussion was sequenced for a study of blood T cells in healthy people across ages. Study findings and constraints: The unsorted PBMCs prevented any conclusive comparison of naive versus antigen-experienced cells.

With respect to this clonotype: Its antigen is not known.

Germline values: CDR1 SNHLY, CDR2 FYNNEI. Unmatched junction bases numbered 5, after V lost 10 bases and J lost 1 base. CDR3 length equals 14 residues. With a J-beta primer mix and a sample-barcoded 5' primer, a second PCR ran about 6 to 11 cycles. TCRdb reprocessed the 5' RACE reads via MiXCR and lists one record per CDR3 protein. The sample has about 320,000 distinct CDR3 sequences, roughly 26% seen once; the top ten hold 25% to 35%. This receptor was taken from a woman in her 70s in good health. The chain recombines TRBV2 with TRBJ2-3; 10 bases agree with TRBD1. The sequenced sample was blood. The CDR3 protein is CAIGDRGRTDTQYF. CDR3 nucleotide sequence: TGTGCCATAGGGGACAGGGGACGCACAGATACGCAGTATTTT.